The clone carrying this TCR beta chain was recorded many times. This sample was taken from a study of regulatory T cells in long-lasting Graves disease. Combining iRepertoire HTBI primers with Arm-PCR of CDR3 regions, the authors built TCR beta libraries. TCRdb used MiXCR to reprocess the multiplex PCR reads, holding one entry per CDR3 protein. Of 600,000 to 650,000 distinct CDR3 sequences in the sample, around 15% were seen once. Time point defined: newly diagnosed GD, antithyroid drugs for less than 3 months. Making the TCR library involved RNA that had been extracted from PBMCs. The V gene lost 4 bases and the J gene lost 13 bases, with 23 bases spanning the gap. CDR3 size: 15 residues. CDR1 and CDR2 (germline): SGHAT, FQDESV (reference sequence). These same records also appear under a second study, on T cells in Graves' hyperthyroidism and ophthalmopathy. That source notes: Most expanded thyroid clonotypes above 0.001 also appeared in blood.

This chain uses TRBV11-1 with TRBJ2-1; D ambiguous. The specimen was peripheral blood mononuclear cells (PBMCs), collected at new diagnosis, from a patient treated with antithyroid drugs. The clonotype originates from a young woman with Graves disease. CDR3 nucleotides: TGTGCCAGCAGCTCATTAACGGGCTTAAATTTAAACCAGTTCTTC. Its translation is CASSSLTGLNLNQFF.